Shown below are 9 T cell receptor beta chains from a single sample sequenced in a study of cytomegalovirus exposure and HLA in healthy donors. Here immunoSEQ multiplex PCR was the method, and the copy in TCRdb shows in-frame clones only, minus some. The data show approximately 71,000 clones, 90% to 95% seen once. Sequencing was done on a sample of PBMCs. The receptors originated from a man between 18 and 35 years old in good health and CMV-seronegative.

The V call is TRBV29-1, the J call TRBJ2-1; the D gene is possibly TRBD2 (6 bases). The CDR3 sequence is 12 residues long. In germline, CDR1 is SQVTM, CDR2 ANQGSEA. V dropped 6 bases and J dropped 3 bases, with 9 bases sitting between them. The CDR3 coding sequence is TGCAGCGTGACCGGGGGCTACAATGAGCAGTTCTTC. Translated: CSVTGGYNEQFF.

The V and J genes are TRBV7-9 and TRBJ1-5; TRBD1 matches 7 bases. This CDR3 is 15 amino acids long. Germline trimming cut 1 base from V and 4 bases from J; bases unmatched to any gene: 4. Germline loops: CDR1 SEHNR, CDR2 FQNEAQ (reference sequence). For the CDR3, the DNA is TGTGCCAGCAGCTTAGGGGACAGAAAAAATCAGCCCCAGCATTTT. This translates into CASSLGDRKNQPQHF.

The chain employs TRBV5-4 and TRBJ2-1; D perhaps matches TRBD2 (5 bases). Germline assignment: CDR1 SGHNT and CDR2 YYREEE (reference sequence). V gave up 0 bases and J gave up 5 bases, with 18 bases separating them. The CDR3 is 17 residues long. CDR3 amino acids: CASSLGLFPRADNEQFF. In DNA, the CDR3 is TGTGCCAGCAGCTTGGGACTGTTCCCGAGGGCGGACAATGAGCAGTTCTTC.

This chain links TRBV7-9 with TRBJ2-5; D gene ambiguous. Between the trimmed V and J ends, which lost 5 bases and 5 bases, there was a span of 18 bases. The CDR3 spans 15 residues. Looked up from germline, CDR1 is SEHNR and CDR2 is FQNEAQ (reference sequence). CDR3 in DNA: TGTGCCAGCAGCAAGCCAAGCGCCAACCCCGAGACCCAGTACTTC. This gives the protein CASSKPSANPETQYF.

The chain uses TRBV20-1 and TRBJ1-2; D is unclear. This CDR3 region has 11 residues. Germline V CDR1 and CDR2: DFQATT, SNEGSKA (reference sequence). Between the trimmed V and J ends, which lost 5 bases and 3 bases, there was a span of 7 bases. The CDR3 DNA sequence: TGCAGTGCTCAGAACGACTATGGCTACACCTTC. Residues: CSAQNDYGYTF.

Written as DNA, the CDR3 is TGTGCCAGCAGTGAAAAGAGGACAGGGGCTTTCTTT. It specifies CASSEKRTGAFF. This rearrangement joins TRBV6-5 to TRBJ1-1; TRBD1 agrees at 8 bases. There are 12 residues in the CDR3. Trimming took 5 bases from V and 11 from J; bases not matched to a gene: 7. Germline assignment: CDR1 MNHEY and CDR2 SVGAGI.

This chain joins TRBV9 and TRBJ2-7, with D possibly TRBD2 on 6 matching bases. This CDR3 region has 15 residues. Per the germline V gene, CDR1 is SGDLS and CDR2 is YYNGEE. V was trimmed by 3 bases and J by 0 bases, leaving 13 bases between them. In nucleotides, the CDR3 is TGTGCCAGCAGCGCCAATAGCGGAAGCTCCTACGAGCAGTACTTC. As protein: CASSANSGSSYEQYF.

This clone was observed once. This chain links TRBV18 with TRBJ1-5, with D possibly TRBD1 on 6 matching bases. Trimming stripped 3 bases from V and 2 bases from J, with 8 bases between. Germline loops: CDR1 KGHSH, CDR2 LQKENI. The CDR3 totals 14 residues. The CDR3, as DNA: TGTGCCAGCTCACCTGGACAGCGCAATCAGCCCCAGCATTTT. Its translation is CASSPGQRNQPQHF.

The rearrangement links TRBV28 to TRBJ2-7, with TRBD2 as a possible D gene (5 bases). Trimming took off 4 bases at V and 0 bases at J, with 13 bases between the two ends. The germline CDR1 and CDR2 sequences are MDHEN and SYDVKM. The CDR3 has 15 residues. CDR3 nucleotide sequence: TGTGCCAGCAGTTCCCTTAGCGTTAACTCCTACGAGCAGTACTTC. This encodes CASSSLSVNSYEQYF.